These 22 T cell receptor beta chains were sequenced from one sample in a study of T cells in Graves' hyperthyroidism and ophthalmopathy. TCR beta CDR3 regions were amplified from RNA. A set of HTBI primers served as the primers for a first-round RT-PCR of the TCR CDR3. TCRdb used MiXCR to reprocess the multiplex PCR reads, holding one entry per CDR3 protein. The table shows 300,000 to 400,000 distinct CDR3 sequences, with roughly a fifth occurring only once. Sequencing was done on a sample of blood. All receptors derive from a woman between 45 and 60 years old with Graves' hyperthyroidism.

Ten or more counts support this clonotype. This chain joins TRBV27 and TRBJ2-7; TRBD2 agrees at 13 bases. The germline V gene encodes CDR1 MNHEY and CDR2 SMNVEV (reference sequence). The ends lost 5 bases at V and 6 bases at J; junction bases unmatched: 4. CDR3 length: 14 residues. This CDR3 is CASSRTSGSFEQYF. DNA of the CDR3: TGTGCCAGCAGTAGGACTAGCGGGAGTTTCGAGCAGTACTTC.

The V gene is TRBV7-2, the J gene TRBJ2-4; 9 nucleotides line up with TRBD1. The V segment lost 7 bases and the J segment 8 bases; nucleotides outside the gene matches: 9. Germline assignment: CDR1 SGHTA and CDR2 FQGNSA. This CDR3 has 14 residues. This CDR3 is CASTLQGARDIQYF. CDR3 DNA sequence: TGTGCCAGCACCCTACAGGGGGCGAGGGACATTCAGTACTTC.

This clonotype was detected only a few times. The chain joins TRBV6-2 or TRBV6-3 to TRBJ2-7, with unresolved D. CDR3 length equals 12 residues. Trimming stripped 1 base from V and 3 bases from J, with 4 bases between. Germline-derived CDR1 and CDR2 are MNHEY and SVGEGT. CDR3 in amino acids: CASSYLDYEQYF. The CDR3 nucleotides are TGTGCCAGCAGTTACTTAGACTACGAGCAGTACTTC.

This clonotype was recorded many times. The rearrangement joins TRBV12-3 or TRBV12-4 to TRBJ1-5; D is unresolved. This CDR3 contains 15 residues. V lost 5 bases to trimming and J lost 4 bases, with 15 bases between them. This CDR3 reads CASSAQHSGNQPQHF. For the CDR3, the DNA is TGTGCCAGCAGTGCCCAGCACAGTGGAAATCAGCCCCAGCATTTT.

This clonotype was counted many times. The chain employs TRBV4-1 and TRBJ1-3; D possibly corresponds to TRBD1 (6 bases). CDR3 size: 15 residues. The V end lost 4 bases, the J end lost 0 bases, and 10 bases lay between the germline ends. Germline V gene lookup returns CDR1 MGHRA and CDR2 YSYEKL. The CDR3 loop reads CASSPWTASGNTIYF. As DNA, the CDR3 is TGCGCCAGCAGCCCCTGGACAGCCTCTGGAAACACCATATATTTT.

This chain's CDR3 is CASSVGIGGGYEQYF. The CDR3 coding sequence is TGTGCCAGCAGCGTAGGTATAGGGGGCGGCTACGAGCAGTACTTC. The chain carries TRBV9 and TRBJ2-7; 7 positions match TRBD1. Trimming at V came to 0 bases and at J to 3 bases, leaving 6 bases not matched to a gene. The CDR3 is 15 amino acids. Germline-derived CDR1 and CDR2 are SGDLS and YYNGEE. Filled out from reference TRBV9 and TRBJ2-7, the complete variable domain reads DSGVTQTPKHLITATGQRVTLRCSPRSGDLSVYWYQQSLDQGLQFLIQYYNGEERAKGNILERFSAQQFPDLHSELNLSSLELGDSALYFCASSVGIGGGYEQYFGPGTRLTVT.

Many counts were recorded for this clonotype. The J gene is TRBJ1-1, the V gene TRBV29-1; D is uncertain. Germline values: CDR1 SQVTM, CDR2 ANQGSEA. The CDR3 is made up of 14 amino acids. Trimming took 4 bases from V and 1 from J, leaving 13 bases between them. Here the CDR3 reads CSVGSVLENTEAFF. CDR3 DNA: TGCAGCGTTGGGTCGGTCCTGGAGAACACTGAAGCTTTCTTT.

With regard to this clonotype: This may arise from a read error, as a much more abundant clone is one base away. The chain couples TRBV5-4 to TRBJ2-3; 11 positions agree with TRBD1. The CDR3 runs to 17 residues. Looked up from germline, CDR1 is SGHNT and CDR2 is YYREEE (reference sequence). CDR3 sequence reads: CASSRDRGNPSTDTQCF. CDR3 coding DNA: TGTGCCAGCAGCCGGGACAGGGGGAACCCTAGCACAGATACGCAGTGTTTT.

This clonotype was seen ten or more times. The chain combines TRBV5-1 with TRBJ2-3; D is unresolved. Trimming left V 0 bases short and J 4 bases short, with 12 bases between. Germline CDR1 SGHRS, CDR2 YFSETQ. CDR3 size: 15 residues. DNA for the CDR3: TGCGCCAGCAGCTTGGTGGGTGGGTTGGCAGATACGCAGTATTTT. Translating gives CASSLVGGLADTQYF.

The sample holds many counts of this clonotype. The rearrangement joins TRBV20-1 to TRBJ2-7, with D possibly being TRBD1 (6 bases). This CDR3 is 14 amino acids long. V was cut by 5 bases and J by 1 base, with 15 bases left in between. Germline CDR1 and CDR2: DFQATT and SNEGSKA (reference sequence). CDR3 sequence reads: CSAVRDTISYEQYF. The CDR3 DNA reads TGCAGTGCTGTCAGGGACACCATATCCTACGAGCAGTACTTC.

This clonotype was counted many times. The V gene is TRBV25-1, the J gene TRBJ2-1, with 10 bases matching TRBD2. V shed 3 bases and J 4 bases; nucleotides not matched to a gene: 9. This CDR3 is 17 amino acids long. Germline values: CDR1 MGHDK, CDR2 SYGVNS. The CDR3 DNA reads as TGTGCCAGCAGTGATCTATTAGCGGGGGGCGGATACAATGAGCAGTTCTTC. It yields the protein CASSDLLAGGGYNEQFF.

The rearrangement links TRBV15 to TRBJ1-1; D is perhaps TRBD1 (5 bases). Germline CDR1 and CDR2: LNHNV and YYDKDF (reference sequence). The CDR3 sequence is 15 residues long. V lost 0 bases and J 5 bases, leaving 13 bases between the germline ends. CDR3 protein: CATSRDSARGTEAFF. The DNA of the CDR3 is TGTGCCACCAGCAGAGATTCGGCGAGGGGAACTGAAGCTTTCTTT.

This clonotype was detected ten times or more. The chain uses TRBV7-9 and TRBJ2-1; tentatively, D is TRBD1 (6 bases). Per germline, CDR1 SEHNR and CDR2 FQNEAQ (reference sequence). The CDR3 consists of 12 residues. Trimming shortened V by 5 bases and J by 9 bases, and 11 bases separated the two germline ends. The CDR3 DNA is TGTGCCAGCAGCGGGGGCCGGGGTGAGCAGTTCTTC. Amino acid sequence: CASSGGRGEQFF.

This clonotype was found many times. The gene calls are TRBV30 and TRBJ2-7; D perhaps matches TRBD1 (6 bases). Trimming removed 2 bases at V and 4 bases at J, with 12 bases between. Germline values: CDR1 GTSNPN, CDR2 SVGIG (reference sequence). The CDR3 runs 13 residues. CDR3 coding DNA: TGTGCCTGGAGTAGGGGGATCATGTACGAGCAGTACTTC. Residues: CAWSRGIMYEQYF.

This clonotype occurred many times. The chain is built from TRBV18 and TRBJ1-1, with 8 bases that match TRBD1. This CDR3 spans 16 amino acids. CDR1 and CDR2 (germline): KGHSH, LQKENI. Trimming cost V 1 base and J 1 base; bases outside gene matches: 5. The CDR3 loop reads CASSPRDGQGNTEAFF. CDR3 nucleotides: TGTGCCAGCTCACCACGGGATGGACAGGGGAACACTGAAGCTTTCTTT.

This chain's CDR3 is CSATAGISYNSPLHF. The CDR3 region has the DNA TGCAGTGCTACCGCCGGGATCTCCTATAATTCACCCCTCCACTTT. This chain uses TRBV20-1 with TRBJ1-6; no clear D. In germline, CDR1 is DFQATT, CDR2 SNEGSKA (reference sequence). The CDR3 has 15 amino acids. Trimming removed 4 bases from V and 0 bases from J, with 10 bases in between.

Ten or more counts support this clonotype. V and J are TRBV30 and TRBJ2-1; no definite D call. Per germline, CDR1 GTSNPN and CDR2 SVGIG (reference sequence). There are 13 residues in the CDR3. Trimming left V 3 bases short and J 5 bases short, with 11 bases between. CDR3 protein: CAWSWTKDNEQFF. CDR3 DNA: TGTGCCTGGAGCTGGACGAAAGACAATGAGCAGTTCTTC. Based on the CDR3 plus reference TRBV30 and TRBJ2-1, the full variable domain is SQTIHQWPATLVQPVGSPLSLECTVEGTSNPNLYWYRQAAGRGLQLLFYSVGIGQISSEVPQNLSASRPQDRQFILSSKKLLLSDSGFYLCAWSWTKDNEQFFGPGTRLTVL.

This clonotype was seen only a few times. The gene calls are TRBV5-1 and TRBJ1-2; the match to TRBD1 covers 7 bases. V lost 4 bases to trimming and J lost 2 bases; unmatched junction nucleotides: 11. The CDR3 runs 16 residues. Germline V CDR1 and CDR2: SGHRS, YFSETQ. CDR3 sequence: CASSPETGRLNYGYTF. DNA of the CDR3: TGCGCCAGCAGCCCCGAGACAGGGCGATTAAACTATGGCTACACCTTC.

CDR3 nucleotides: TGTGCCAGCAGCTTATACGGGTACACTGAAGCTTTCTTT. Its translation is CASSLYGYTEAFF. The chain has TRBV7-2 and TRBJ1-1, with D unclear. Per the germline V gene, CDR1 is SGHTA and CDR2 is FQGNSA. Trimming removed 2 bases at V and 3 bases at J, with 7 bases between. CDR3 size: 13 residues. The full variable domain, with the rest looked up from reference TRBV7-2 and TRBJ1-1, is GAGVSQSPSNKVTEKGKDVELRCDPISGHTALYWYRQSLGQGLEFLIYFQGNSAPDKSGLPSDRFSAERTGGSVSTLTIQRTQQEDSAVYLCASSLYGYTEAFFGQGTRLTVV.

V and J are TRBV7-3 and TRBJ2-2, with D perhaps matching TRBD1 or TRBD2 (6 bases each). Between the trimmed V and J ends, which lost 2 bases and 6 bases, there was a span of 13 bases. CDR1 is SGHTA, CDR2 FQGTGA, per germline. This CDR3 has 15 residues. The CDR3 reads CASSLEGGWAGELFF. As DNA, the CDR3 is TGTGCCAGCAGCTTAGAGGGGGGTTGGGCCGGGGAGCTGTTTTTT.

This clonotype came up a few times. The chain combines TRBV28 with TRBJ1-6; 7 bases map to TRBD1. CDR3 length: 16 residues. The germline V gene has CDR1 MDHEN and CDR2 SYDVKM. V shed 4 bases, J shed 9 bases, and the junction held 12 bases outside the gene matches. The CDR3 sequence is CASSWSQGRIGSPLHF. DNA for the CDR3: TGTGCCAGCAGTTGGTCACAGGGGCGTATTGGTTCACCCCTCCACTTT.

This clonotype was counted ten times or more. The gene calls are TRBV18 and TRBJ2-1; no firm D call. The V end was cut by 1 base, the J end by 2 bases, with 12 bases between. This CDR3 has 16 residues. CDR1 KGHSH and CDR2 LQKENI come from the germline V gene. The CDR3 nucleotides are TGTGCCAGCTCACCACAGAAGGGATTGACCTACAATGAGCAGTTCTTC. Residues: CASSPQKGLTYNEQFF.